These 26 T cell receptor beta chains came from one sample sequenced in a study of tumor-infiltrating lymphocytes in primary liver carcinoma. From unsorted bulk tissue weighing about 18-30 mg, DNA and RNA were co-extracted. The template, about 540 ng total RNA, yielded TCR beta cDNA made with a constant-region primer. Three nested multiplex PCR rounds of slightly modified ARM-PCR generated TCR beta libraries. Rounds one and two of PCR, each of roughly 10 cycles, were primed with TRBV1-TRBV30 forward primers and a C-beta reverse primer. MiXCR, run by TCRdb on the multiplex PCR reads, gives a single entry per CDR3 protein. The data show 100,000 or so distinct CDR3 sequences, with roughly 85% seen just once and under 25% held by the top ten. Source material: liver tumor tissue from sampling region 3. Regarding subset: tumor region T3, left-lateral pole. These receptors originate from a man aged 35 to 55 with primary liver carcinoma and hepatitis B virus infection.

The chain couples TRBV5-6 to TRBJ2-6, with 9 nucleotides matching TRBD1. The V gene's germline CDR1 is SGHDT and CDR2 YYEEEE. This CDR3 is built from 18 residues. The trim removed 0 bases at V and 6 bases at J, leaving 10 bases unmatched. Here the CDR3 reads CASSLARTGEAVANVLTF. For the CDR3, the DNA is TGTGCCAGCAGCTTGGCCCGGACAGGGGAGGCTGTGGCCAACGTCCTGACTTTC.

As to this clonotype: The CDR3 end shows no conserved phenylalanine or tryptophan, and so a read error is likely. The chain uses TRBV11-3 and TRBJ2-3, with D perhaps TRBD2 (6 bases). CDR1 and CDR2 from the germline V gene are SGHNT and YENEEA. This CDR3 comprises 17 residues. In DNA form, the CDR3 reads TGTGCCAGCAGCTTAAATCCGGGGGATACTAGCACAGATGCGCAGTATTCT. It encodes CASSLNPGDTSTDAQYS.

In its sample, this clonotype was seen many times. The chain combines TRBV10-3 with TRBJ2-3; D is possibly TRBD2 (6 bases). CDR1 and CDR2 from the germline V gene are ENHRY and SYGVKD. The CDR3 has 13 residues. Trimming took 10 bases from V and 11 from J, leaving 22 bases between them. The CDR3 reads CATRGGPSEQQYF. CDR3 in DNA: TGTGCCACCAGAGGTGGTCCTAGCGAGCAGCAGTATTTT.

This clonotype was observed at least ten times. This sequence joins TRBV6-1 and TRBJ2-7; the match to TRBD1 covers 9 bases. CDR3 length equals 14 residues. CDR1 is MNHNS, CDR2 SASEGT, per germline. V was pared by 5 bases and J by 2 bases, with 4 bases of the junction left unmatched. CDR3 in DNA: TGTGCCAGCAGTACCGGGACAGGGCCCTACGAGCAGTACTTC. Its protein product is CASSTGTGPYEQYF.

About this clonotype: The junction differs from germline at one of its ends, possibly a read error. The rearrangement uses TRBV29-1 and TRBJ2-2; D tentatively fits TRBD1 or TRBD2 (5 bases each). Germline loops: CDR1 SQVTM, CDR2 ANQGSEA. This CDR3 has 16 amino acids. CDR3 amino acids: CNVENPLGTSTGELFF. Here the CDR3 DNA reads TGCAACGTTGAAAACCCCCTGGGGACCAGCACCGGGGAGCTGTTTTTT.

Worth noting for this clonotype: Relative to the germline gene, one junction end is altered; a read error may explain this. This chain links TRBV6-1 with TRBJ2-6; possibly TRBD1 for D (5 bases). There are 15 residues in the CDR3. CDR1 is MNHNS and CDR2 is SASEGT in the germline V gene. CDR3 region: CASCEFSQGANVLTF. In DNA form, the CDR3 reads TGTGCAAGCTGTGAATTCTCCCAAGGGGCCAATGTCCTGACTTTC.

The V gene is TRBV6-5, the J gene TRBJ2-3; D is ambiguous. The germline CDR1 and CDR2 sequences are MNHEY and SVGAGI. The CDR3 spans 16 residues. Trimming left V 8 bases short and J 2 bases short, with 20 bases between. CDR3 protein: CASAYHGATVTDTQYF. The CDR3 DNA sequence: TGTGCCAGCGCCTACCACGGCGCGACGGTCACAGATACGCAGTATTTT.

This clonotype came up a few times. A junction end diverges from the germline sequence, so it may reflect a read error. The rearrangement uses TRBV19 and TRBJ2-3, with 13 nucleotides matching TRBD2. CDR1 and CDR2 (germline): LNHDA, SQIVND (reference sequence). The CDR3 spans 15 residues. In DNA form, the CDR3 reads TGTGCCAGTAGCCGGACTAGCGGGAGTTCAGATACGCGGTATTTT. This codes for CASSRTSGSSDTRYF.

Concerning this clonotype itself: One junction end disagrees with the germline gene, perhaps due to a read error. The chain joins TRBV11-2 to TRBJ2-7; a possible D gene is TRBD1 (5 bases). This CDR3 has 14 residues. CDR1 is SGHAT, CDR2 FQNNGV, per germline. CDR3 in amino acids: CASSSNRSFYEQYF. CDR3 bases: TGTGCAAGCAGCTCTAACAGGAGCTTCTACGAGCAGTACTTC.

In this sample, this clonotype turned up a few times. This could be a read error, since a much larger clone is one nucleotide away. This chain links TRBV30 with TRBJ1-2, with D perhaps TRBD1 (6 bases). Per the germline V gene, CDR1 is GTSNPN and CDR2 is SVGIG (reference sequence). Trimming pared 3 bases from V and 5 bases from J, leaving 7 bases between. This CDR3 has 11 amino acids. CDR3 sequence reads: CAWRGAYGYTF. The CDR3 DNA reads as TGTGCCTGGAGGGGGGCGTATGGCTACACCTTC.

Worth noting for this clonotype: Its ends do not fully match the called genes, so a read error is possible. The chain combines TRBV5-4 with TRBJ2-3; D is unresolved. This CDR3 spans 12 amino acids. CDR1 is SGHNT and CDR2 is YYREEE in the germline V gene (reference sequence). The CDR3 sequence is CASTLSTDTQYF. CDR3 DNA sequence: TGTGCCAGCACCTTGAGTACAGATACGCAGTATTTT.

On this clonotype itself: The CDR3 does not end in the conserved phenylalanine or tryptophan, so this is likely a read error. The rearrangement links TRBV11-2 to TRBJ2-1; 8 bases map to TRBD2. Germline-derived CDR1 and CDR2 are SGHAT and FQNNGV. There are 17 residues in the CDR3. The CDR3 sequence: CASSPRGSGVIYNEQFI. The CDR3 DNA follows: TGTGCCAGCAGCCCCCGCGGTAGCGGGGTTATCTACAATGAACAGTTCATC.

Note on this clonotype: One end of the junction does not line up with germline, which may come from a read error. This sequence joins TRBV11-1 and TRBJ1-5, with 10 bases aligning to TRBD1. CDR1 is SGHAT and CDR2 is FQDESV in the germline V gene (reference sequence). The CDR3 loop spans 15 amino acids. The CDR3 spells CASSCGQGDNQPQHF. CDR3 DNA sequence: TGCGCCAGCAGTTGTGGACAGGGGGACAATCAGCCCCAGCATTTT. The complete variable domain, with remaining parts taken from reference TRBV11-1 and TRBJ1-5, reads EAEVAQSPRYKITEKSQAVAFWCDPISGHATLYWYRQILGQGPELLVQFQDESVVDDSQLPKDRFSAERLKGVDSTLKIQPAELGDSAMYLCASSCGQGDNQPQHFGDGTRLSIL.

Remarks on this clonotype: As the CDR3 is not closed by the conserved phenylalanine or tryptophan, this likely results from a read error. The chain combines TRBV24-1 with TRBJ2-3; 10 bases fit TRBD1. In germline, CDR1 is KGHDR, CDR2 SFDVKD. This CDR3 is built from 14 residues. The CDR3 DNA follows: TGTGCCACCAGCCGGGACAGGGGCACCGATACGCAGTATTCT. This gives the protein CATSRDRGTDTQYS.

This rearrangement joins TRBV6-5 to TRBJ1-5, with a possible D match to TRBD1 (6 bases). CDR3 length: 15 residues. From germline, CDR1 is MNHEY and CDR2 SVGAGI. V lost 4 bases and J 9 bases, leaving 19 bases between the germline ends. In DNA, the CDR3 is TGTGCCAGCAGTTCGCGACAGGAAGGGGGACGGCCCCAGCATTTT. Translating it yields CASSSRQEGGRPQHF.

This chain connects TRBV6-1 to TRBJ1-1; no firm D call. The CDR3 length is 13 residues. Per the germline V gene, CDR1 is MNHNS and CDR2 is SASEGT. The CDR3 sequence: CVTSRERGTEAFF. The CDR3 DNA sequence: TGTGTCACCTCACGGGAGCGGGGCACTGAAGCTTTCTTT.

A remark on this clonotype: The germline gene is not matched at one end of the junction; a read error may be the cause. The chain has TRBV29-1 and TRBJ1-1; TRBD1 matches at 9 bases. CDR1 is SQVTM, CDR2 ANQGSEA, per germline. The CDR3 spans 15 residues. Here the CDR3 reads CSVAGRDRDGTQAFF. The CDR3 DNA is TGCAGCGTTGCTGGCCGGGACAGGGATGGCACTCAAGCTTTCTTT.

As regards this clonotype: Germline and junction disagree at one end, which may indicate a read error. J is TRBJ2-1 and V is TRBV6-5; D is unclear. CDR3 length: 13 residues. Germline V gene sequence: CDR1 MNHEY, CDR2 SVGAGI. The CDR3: CASSSGPYDDQFF. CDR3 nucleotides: TGTGCCAGCAGTTCAGGCCCTTACGATGACCAGTTCTTC.

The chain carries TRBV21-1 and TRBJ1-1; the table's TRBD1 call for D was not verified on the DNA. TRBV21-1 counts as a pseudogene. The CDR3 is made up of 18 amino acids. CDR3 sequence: CASFDWGFRGSRDTKAFF. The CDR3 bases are TGTGCCAGCTTTGATTGGGGGTTCAGAGGGTCAAGGGACACTAAAGCTTTCTTT.

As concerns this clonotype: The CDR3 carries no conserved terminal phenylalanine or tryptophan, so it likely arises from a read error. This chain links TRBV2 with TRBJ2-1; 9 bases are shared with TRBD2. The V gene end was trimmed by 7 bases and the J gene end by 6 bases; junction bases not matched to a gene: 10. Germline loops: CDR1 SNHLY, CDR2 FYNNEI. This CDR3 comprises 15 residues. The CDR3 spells CASIQRLADSNEQFY. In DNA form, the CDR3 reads TGTGCCAGCATCCAAAGACTAGCGGACTCCAATGAGCAGTTCTAC.

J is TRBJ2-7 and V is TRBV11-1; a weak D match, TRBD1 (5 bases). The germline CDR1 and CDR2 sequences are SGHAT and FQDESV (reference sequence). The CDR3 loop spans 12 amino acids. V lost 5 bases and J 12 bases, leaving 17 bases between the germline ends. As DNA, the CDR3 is TGTGCCAGCAGCCCCGACAGCTACGGGCTGTACTTC. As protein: CASSPDSYGLYF. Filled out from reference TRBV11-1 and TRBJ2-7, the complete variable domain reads EAEVAQSPRYKITEKSQAVAFWCDPISGHATLYWYRQILGQGPELLVQFQDESVVDDSQLPKDRFSAERLKGVDSTLKIQPAELGDSAMYLCASSPDSYGLYFGPGTRLTVT.

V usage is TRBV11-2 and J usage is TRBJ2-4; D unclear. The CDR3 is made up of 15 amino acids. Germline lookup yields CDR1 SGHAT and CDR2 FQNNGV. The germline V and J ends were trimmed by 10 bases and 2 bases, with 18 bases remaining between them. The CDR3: CANTTSAVTKNIQYF. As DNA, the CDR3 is TGTGCCAACACCACTTCTGCGGTAACCAAAAACATTCAGTACTTC.

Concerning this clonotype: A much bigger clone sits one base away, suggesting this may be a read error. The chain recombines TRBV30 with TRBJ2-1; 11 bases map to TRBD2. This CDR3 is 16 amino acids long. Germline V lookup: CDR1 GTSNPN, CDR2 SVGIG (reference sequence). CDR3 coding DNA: TGTGCCAGGAGTGGTAGCGGGAGGGCCGATGGCGCTGAGCAGTTCTTC. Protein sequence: CARSGSGRADGAEQFF.

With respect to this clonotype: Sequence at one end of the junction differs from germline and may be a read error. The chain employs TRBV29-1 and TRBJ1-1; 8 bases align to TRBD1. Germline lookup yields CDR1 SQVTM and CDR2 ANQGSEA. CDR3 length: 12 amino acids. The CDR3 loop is CNVSQDRAESFF. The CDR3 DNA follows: TGCAACGTCTCTCAGGACAGGGCTGAATCTTTCTTT. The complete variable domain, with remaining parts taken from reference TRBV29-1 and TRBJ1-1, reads SAVISQKPSRDICQRGTSLTIQCQVDSQVTMMFWYRQQPGQSLTLIATANQGSEATYESGFVIDKFPISRPNLTFSTLTVSNMSPEDSSIYLCNVSQDRAESFFGQGTRLTVV.

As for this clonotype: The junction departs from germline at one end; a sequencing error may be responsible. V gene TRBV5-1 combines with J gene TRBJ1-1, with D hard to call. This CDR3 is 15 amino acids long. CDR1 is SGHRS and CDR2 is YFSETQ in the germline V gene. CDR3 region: CASSSAGRDSTEAFF. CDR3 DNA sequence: TGCGCCAGCAGCTCGGCGGGGAGGGATAGCACTGAAGCTTTCTTC.

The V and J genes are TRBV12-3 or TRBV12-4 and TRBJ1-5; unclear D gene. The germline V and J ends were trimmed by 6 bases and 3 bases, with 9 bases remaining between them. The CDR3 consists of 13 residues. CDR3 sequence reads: CASSDCFNQPQHF. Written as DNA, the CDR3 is TGTGCCAGCAGCGACTGCTTCAATCAGCCCCAGCATTTT.